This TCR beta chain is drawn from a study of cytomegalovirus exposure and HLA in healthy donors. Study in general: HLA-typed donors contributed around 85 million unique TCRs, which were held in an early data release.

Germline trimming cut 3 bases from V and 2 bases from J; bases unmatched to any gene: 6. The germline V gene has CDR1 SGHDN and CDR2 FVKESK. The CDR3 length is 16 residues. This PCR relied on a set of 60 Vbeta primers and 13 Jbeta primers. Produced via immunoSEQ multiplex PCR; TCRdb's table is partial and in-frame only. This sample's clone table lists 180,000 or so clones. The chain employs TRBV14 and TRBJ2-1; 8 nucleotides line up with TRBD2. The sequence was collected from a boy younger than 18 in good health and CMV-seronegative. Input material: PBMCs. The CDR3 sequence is CASSQESRGAYNEQFF. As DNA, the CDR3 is TGTGCCAGCAGCCAGGAATCGCGGGGGGCCTACAATGAGCAGTTCTTC.